The next 21 T cell receptor beta chains were all read from a single sample in a study of metastatic and nonmetastatic thyroid tumors. TCRdb re-clonotyped the PCR reads via MiXCR. Counted here are 39,000 or so clones, 40% to 55% occurring once; the ten biggest clones make up roughly 24%. Thyroid surgery took place with no prior treatment in any patient. The sample taken for sequencing was tumor tissue. These receptors originate from a male donor with papillary thyroid cancer or a benign thyroid nodule (not recorded which). Some clones in this sample may be carry-over from other donors' samples.

The V gene is TRBV5-1, the J gene TRBJ1-1, with 8 bases lining up with TRBD1. Germline-derived CDR1 and CDR2 are SGHRS and YFSETQ. The CDR3 is made up of 15 amino acids. The ends lost 4 bases at V and 4 bases at J; junction bases unmatched: 9. The CDR3 region is CASSANGQGFTEAFF. CDR3 in DNA: TGCGCCAGCAGCGCTAATGGACAGGGATTCACTGAAGCTTTCTTT.

The table lists this clone with a few counts. This sequence joins TRBV12-3 or TRBV12-4 and TRBJ2-7; D is perhaps TRBD1 (6 bases). CDR3 length: 14 amino acids. With 4 bases removed from V and 6 bases from J, the gap between germline ends came to 16 bases. The CDR3 nucleotides read TGTGCCAGCAGTTGGGGACACACTCTGGGCGAGCAGTACTTC. As protein: CASSWGHTLGEQYF.

The chain couples TRBV6-1 to TRBJ2-1, with 7 nucleotides matching TRBD1. The CDR3 totals 11 residues. Germline-derived CDR1 and CDR2 are MNHNS and SASEGT. Unmatched junction bases numbered 6, after V lost 11 bases and J lost 8 bases. The CDR3 DNA sequence: TGTGCCGTTACAGGGGCTTATGAGCAGTTCTTC. Encoded protein: CAVTGAYEQFF.

This clone was seen only a few times. V is TRBV20-1 and J is TRBJ2-3; 7 nucleotides align to TRBD1. After removal of 6 bases from V and 2 bases from J, the junction contained 8 bases not matched to a gene. The V gene's germline CDR1 is DFQATT and CDR2 SNEGSKA (reference sequence). The CDR3 contains 14 residues. The CDR3 DNA sequence: TGCAGTGCAACCTACAGGGGACACACAGATACGCAGTATTTT. This gives the protein CSATYRGHTDTQYF.

In its sample, this clone was seen a few times. CDR3 in amino acids: CASSLTWNQPQHF. The DNA for the CDR3 is TGTGCCAGCAGTTTAACGTGGAATCAGCCCCAGCATTTT. The chain joins TRBV28 to TRBJ1-5; D unresolved. In germline, CDR1 is MDHEN, CDR2 SYDVKM. Trimming took 2 bases from V and 4 from J, leaving 6 bases between them. This CDR3 region has 13 residues. Complete variable domain (other parts from reference TRBV28 and TRBJ1-5): DVKVTQSSRYLVKRTGEKVFLECVQDMDHENMFWYRQDPGLGLRLIYFSYDVKMKEKGDIPEGYSVSREKKERFSLILESASTNQTSMYLCASSLTWNQPQHFGDGTRLSIL.

In this sample, this clone is large. The chain links TRBV5-1 to TRBJ1-2, with D possibly matching TRBD1 (6 bases). V shed 0 bases and J shed 2 bases, with 8 bases lying between them. Germline CDR1 is SGHRS and CDR2 is YFSETQ. This CDR3 spans 14 amino acids. CDR3 in amino acids: CASSLDRVNYGYTF. Here the CDR3 DNA reads TGCGCCAGCAGCTTGGACAGGGTGAACTATGGCTACACCTTC. Complete variable domain (other parts from reference TRBV5-1 and TRBJ1-2): KAGVTQTPRYLIKTRGQQVTLSCSPISGHRSVSWYQQTPGQGLQFLFEYFSETQRNKGNFPGRFSGRQFSNSRSEMNVSTLELGDSALYLCASSLDRVNYGYTFGSGTRLTVV.

This clone was counted between two and nine times. V and J are TRBV19 and TRBJ2-1; D may be TRBD1 (7 bases). Germline loops: CDR1 LNHDA, CDR2 SQIVND (reference sequence). Trimming removed 8 bases from V and 1 base from J, with 18 bases in between. CDR3 length: 16 amino acids. The CDR3 region has the DNA TGTGCCAGTGCAAACAGGGGCGGGGCGTCCTACAATGAGCAGTTCTTC. It is translated as CASANRGGASYNEQFF.

The chain carries TRBV6-1 and TRBJ2-5, with D perhaps TRBD2 (6 bases). Germline V CDR1 and CDR2: MNHNS, SASEGT. The CDR3 extends over 14 amino acids. V was clipped by 6 bases and J by 5 bases, with 16 bases between them. The CDR3 DNA is TGTGCCAGCAGCACCCCGGAGGGGCGGGAGACCCAGTACTTC. Its translation is CASSTPEGRETQYF.

The chain joins TRBV20-1 to TRBJ2-5; D may be TRBD2 (6 bases). CDR3 length: 16 amino acids. Germline assignment: CDR1 DFQATT and CDR2 SNEGSKA (reference sequence). V lost 5 bases and J 3 bases, leaving 22 bases between the germline ends. The CDR3 DNA reads as TGCAGTGCTCCAAGAACCTCTGGGACTTGGAAAGAGACCCAGTACTTC. This gives the protein CSAPRTSGTWKETQYF.

The chain joins TRBV3-1 to TRBJ2-7, with D hard to call. Trimming removed 1 base from V and 2 bases from J, with 3 bases in between. The CDR3 has 12 amino acids. The V gene's germline CDR1 is LGHDT and CDR2 YNNKEL (reference sequence). For the CDR3, the DNA is TGTGCCAGCAGCCAAGTACCCTACGAGCAGTACTTC. Translation: CASSQVPYEQYF.

This clone came up a few times. The rearrangement joins TRBV12-5 to TRBJ2-2; 8 bases align to TRBD2. The J segment lost 4 bases and the V segment lost 8 bases, leaving 9 bases of the junction unmatched. Per the germline V gene, CDR1 is LGHNT and CDR2 is FRNRAP. The CDR3 length is 15 residues. The DNA for the CDR3 is TGTGCTAGTACTCTGACTAGCGAGACCACCGGGGAGCTGTTTTTT. Encoded protein: CASTLTSETTGELFF.

The chain couples TRBV3-1 to TRBJ2-6; D uncertain. The CDR3 is made up of 16 amino acids. CDR1 LGHDT and CDR2 YNNKEL come from the germline V gene (reference sequence). The V end lost 4 bases, the J end lost 0 bases, and 10 bases lay between the germline ends. The CDR3 loop reads CASSRKGPSGANVLTF. DNA for the CDR3: TGTGCCAGCAGCCGAAAAGGACCCTCTGGGGCCAACGTCCTGACTTTC.

This chain uses TRBV2 with TRBJ2-7, with TRBD1 identical over 7 bases. This CDR3 is built from 17 residues. Trimming removed 0 bases from V and 0 bases from J; junction bases left unmatched: 8. Per germline, CDR1 SNHLY and CDR2 FYNNEI. CDR3 bases: TGTGCCAGCAGTGAAGCAGGGGGCAGGGCTATCTCCTACGAGCAGTACTTC. It translates to CASSEAGGRAISYEQYF. The full variable domain, in which reference TRBV2 and TRBJ2-7 provide the parts outside the CDR3, is EPEVTQTPSHQVTQMGQEVILRCVPISNHLYFYWYRQILGQKVEFLVSFYNNEISEKSEIFDDQFSVERPDGSNFTLKIRSTKLEDSAMYFCASSEAGGRAISYEQYFGPGTRLTVT.

The chain carries TRBV24-1 and TRBJ2-1; possible D gene TRBD1, 6 bases. The V and J ends lost 4 bases and 12 bases respectively, with 15 bases between them. The CDR3 loop spans 13 amino acids. Germline CDR1 KGHDR, CDR2 SFDVKD. CDR3 sequence: CATSDPGQRVQFF. Here the CDR3 DNA reads TGTGCCACCAGTGACCCCGGACAGCGAGTGCAGTTCTTC.

The chain links TRBV20-1 to TRBJ1-2, with D perhaps matching TRBD1 (5 bases). Trimming pared 4 bases from V and 6 bases from J, leaving 15 bases between. CDR3 size: 13 residues. Germline lookup yields CDR1 DFQATT and CDR2 SNEGSKA (reference sequence). The chain's CDR3 is CSATFPGGDGYTF. CDR3 bases: TGCAGTGCTACTTTCCCCGGGGGGGATGGCTACACCTTC.

The rearrangement joins TRBV5-1 to TRBJ1-2, with 7 bases matching TRBD1. The germline gives CDR1 SGHRS, CDR2 YFSETQ. The V gene end was trimmed by 4 bases and the J gene end by 5 bases; junction bases not matched to a gene: 5. The CDR3 spans 13 residues. Written as DNA, the CDR3 is TGCGCCAGCAGCGAGACAGGGCAATATGGCTACACCTTC. Protein: CASSETGQYGYTF.

The chain links TRBV11-2 to TRBJ2-5, with 9 nucleotides matching TRBD2. J was trimmed by 4 bases and V by 1 base; bases with no gene match: 7. CDR3 length: 16 amino acids. The germline CDR1 and CDR2 sequences are SGHAT and FQNNGV. As DNA, the CDR3 is TGTGCCAGCAGCTTAGGGGCTAGCGGGAATAGAGAGACCCAGTACTTC. This codes for CASSLGASGNRETQYF.

This clone has more than one count but fewer than ten. The rearrangement joins TRBV19 to TRBJ2-7; TRBD1 or TRBD2 may be the D gene (5 bases each). The V end lost 7 bases, the J end lost 5 bases, and 9 bases lay between the germline ends. CDR1 and CDR2 from the germline V gene are LNHDA and SQIVND (reference sequence). The CDR3 covers 11 residues. The CDR3 coding sequence is TGTGCCAGTAAAAGGGACCACGAGCAGTACTTC. Translating it yields CASKRDHEQYF.

The CDR3 is CASSPTSGVAYSTDTQYF. For the CDR3, the DNA is TGTGCCAGCAGCCCAACTAGCGGGGTAGCCTATAGCACAGATACGCAGTATTTT. The chain joins TRBV11-1 to TRBJ2-3; TRBD2 agrees at 10 bases. Germline V lookup: CDR1 SGHAT, CDR2 FQDESV (reference sequence). V was clipped by 5 bases and J by 0 bases; unmatched bases: 11. The CDR3 spans 18 residues.

There are a few counts of this clone. This rearrangement joins TRBV6-1 to TRBJ2-7, with D possibly being TRBD1 (6 bases). This CDR3 is 13 amino acids long. The germline CDR1 and CDR2 sequences are MNHNS and SASEGT. Trimming pared 7 bases from V and 1 base from J, leaving 11 bases between. CDR3 DNA sequence: TGTGCCAGCATCGGTGGACAGTCCTACGAGCAGTACTTC. Translation gives CASIGGQSYEQYF.

V usage is TRBV18 and J usage is TRBJ2-7; 8 bases line up with TRBD2. CDR1 is KGHSH and CDR2 is LQKENI in the germline V gene. The CDR3 loop spans 16 amino acids. The V segment lost 4 bases and the J segment 0 bases; nucleotides outside the gene matches: 8. CDR3: CASSLGSGVLSYEQYF. CDR3 coding DNA: TGTGCCAGCTCACTAGGTAGCGGGGTTCTCTCCTACGAGCAGTACTTC.